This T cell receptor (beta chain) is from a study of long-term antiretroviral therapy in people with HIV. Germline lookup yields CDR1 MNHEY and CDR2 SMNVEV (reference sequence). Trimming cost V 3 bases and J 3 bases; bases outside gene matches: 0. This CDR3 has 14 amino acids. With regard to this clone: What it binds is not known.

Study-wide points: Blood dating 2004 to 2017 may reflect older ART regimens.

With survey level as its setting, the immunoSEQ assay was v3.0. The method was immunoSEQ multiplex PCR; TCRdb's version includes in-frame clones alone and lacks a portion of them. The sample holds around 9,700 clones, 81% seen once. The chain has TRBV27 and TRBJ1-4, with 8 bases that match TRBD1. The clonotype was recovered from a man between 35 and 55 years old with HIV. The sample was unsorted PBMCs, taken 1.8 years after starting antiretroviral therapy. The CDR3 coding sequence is TGTGCCAGCAGTTTGGGACAGGCTAATGAAAAACTGTTTTTT. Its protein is CASSLGQANEKLFF.